This passage covers 3 T cell receptor beta chains from one sample sequenced in a study of T cells expressing NK-cell markers (dated by TCRdb to 2020 to 2021). The library relied on 5' RACE. Sequencer: Illumina HiSeq 2000. TCRdb reprocessed the reads; each CDR3 protein sequence makes one entry, and DNA is unavailable. The table of this sample itemizes some 410,000 distinct CDR3 sequences. Of the sample, 7.3% is held by the ten largest clones. Material: blood T cells: a sorted CD56 or NKG2C T cell subset, CD4+ or CD8+ T cells, or bulk PBMC T cells (not recorded which). The receptors were sampled from a woman aged 18-70 years in good health.

The V and J genes are TRBV11-1 and TRBJ2-7; TCRdb names TRBD2, which stays unverified in the absence of DNA. CDR3 size: 20 residues. Germline V lookup: CDR1 SGHAT, CDR2 FQDESV (reference sequence). The CDR3 reads CASSLVGGEASSTFPYEQYF.

This rearrangement joins TRBV14 to TRBJ2-3; no DNA is available, so the TRBD1 call from TCRdb remains unchecked. Germline values: CDR1 SGHDN, CDR2 FVKESK. This CDR3 region has 16 residues. The CDR3 is CASSQSRWDLRDTQYF.

The CDR3 reads CASSAWGAGGTDTQYF. This rearrangement joins TRBV7-8 to TRBJ2-3; the TRBD1 assignment by TCRdb is unverifiable without DNA. Germline V gene data show CDR1 as SGHVS and CDR2 as FQNEAQ. The CDR3 is made up of 16 amino acids.